The 19 T cell receptor beta chains below come from one sample, sequenced in a study of blood T cell repertoires in COVID-19. TCRdb's copy holds only in-frame clones and misses some; the assay was immunoSEQ multiplex PCR. The repertoire holds around 220,000 clones, 82% seen once, with under 5.5% in the top ten. The sequenced sample consisted of peripheral blood. Receptors originate from a woman older than 75 with active or convalescent COVID-19.

The V gene is TRBV2, the J gene TRBJ1-6; D remains ambiguous. The CDR3 runs to 14 residues. Germline lookup yields CDR1 SNHLY and CDR2 FYNNEI. V was clipped by 5 bases and J by 7 bases, with 12 bases between them. The CDR3 sequence: CASSKLVPNSPLHF. The CDR3 nucleotides are TGTGCCAGCAGTAAGTTAGTCCCAAATTCACCCCTCCACTTT.

V is TRBV5-1 and J is TRBJ1-1; D possibly corresponds to TRBD1 (6 bases). The ends were cut back, 5 bases at V and 3 bases at J, with 14 bases in the middle. Germline CDR1 and CDR2: SGHRS and YFSETQ. The CDR3 covers 14 residues. CDR3 residues: CASRPGTIHTEAFF. Here the CDR3 DNA reads TGCGCCAGCAGACCAGGGACAATACACACTGAAGCTTTCTTT.

This clone was counted only a few times. This chain connects TRBV28 to TRBJ1-1; no firm D call. Trimming left V 7 bases short and J 0 bases short, with 9 bases between. This CDR3 is 13 amino acids long. Germline V gene sequence: CDR1 MDHEN, CDR2 SYDVKM. CDR3 nucleotide sequence: TGTGCCAGCACCACCGGAGTGAACACTGAAGCTTTCTTT. Translated: CASTTGVNTEAFF.

This clone has a handful of counts. The gene calls are TRBV5-1 and TRBJ2-7; D unclear. Trimming cost V 4 bases and J 0 bases, with 8 bases left between them. Germline values: CDR1 SGHRS, CDR2 YFSETQ. The CDR3 has 13 amino acids. DNA of the CDR3: TGCGCCAGCAGCAACTCCGGCTCCTACGAGCAGTACTTC. Amino acid sequence: CASSNSGSYEQYF. Supplemented by reference TRBV5-1 and TRBJ2-7, the full variable domain reads KAGVTQTPRYLIKTRGQQVTLSCSPISGHRSVSWYQQTPGQGLQFLFEYFSETQRNKGNFPGRFSGRQFSNSRSEMNVSTLELGDSALYLCASSNSGSYEQYFGPGTRLTVT.

This chain joins TRBV5-5 and TRBJ2-2; 10 nucleotides agree with TRBD2. Trimming at V came to 2 bases and at J to 5 bases, leaving 6 bases not matched to a gene. Germline CDR1 reads SGHKS; CDR2 reads YYEKEE (reference sequence). The CDR3 has 16 residues. CDR3 region: CASSFSGTSVTGELFF. In DNA, the CDR3 is TGTGCCAGCAGCTTCTCCGGGACTAGCGTAACCGGGGAGCTGTTTTTT.

This sequence joins TRBV15 and TRBJ1-4, with TRBD1 as a possible D gene (5 bases). There are 16 residues in the CDR3. CDR1 LNHNV and CDR2 YYDKDF come from the germline V gene (reference sequence). The germline V and J ends were trimmed by 0 bases and 8 bases, with 16 bases remaining between them. The CDR3 reads CATSRDRARVGEKLFF. The CDR3 DNA follows: TGTGCCACCAGCAGAGATAGAGCCAGGGTGGGGGAAAAACTGTTTTTT.

The gene calls are TRBV20-1 and TRBJ2-1; 9 nucleotides align to TRBD1. The germline CDR1 and CDR2 sequences are DFQATT and SNEGSKA (reference sequence). J gave up 6 bases and V 3 bases, and 9 bases lay outside the gene matches. This CDR3 spans 15 amino acids. CDR3 DNA sequence: TGCAGTGCTAGTAATGCGGGGACAGGGAGCAATGAGCAGTTCTTC. Its translation: CSASNAGTGSNEQFF.

The chain joins TRBV20-1 to TRBJ2-1, with no clear D. V lost 3 bases and J lost 8, with 5 bases in between. CDR3 length: 10 residues. The germline CDR1 and CDR2 sequences are DFQATT and SNEGSKA (reference sequence). In DNA, the CDR3 is TGCAGTGCTAGGAAGCATGAGCAGTTCTTC. It is translated as CSARKHEQFF.

The V gene is TRBV6-5, the J gene TRBJ2-7, with TRBD1 matching over 9 bases. CDR3 length: 15 amino acids. Trimming took 5 bases from V and 0 from J; bases not matched to a gene: 5. Germline V gene sequence: CDR1 MNHEY, CDR2 SVGAGI. This chain's CDR3 is CASSPGDRDSYEQYF. Written as DNA, the CDR3 is TGTGCCAGCAGTCCTGGGGACAGGGACTCCTACGAGCAGTACTTC.

The table lists this clone with a count of one. DNA for the CDR3: TGTGCCAGCAGCTTGTTTCAGGGGAGCACTGAAGCTTTCTTT. Translated: CASSLFQGSTEAFF. The rearrangement joins TRBV5-6 to TRBJ1-1, with D maybe TRBD1 (6 bases). The CDR3 covers 14 residues. The germline gives CDR1 SGHDT, CDR2 YYEEEE. Trimming took 1 base from V and 4 from J, leaving 11 bases between them.

The chain has TRBV6-5 and TRBJ2-1; maybe TRBD2 (6 bases). V was clipped by 8 bases and J by 6 bases, with 14 bases between them. The CDR3 runs to 13 residues. Germline CDR1 MNHEY, CDR2 SVGAGI. The DNA of the CDR3 is TGTGCCAGCGGGAGGTATGGGACCAATGAGCAGTTCTTC. Encoded protein: CASGRYGTNEQFF.

This sequence joins TRBV11-2 and TRBJ1-2; possible D gene TRBD1, 5 bases. Trimming removed 4 bases from V and 1 base from J, with 10 bases in between. This CDR3 spans 14 amino acids. Germline CDR1 is SGHAT and CDR2 is FQNNGV. The CDR3 region is CASSWGTGNYGYTF. CDR3 nucleotide sequence: TGTGCCAGCAGCTGGGGCACGGGTAACTATGGCTACACCTTC. Drawing the rest from reference TRBV11-2 and TRBJ1-2, the complete variable domain is EAGVAQSPRYKIIEKRQSVAFWCNPISGHATLYWYQQILGQGPKLLIQFQNNGVVDDSQLPKDRFSAERLKGVDSTLKIQPAKLEDSAVYLCASSWGTGNYGYTFGSGTRLTVV.

This chain links TRBV19 with TRBJ1-1, with TRBD1 matching over 8 bases. V dropped 5 bases and J dropped 4; count of bases not matched to a gene: 6. The CDR3 loop spans 14 amino acids. Germline-derived CDR1 and CDR2 are LNHDA and SQIVND (reference sequence). CDR3 nucleotides: TGTGCCAGTAGTGTACAGGGGGGGGGCACTGAAGCTTTCTTT. This sequence encodes CASSVQGGGTEAFF.

The chain carries TRBV20-1 and TRBJ2-2; the match to TRBD2 covers 7 bases. CDR1 is DFQATT and CDR2 is SNEGSKA in the germline V gene (reference sequence). The CDR3 runs 14 residues. V was pared by 3 bases and J by 7 bases, with 8 bases of the junction left unmatched. The CDR3 DNA sequence: TGCAGTGCTAGTTCTGCGGGAGAGGGCGGGGAGCTGTTTTTT. This translates into CSASSAGEGGELFF.

The chain carries TRBV4-2 and TRBJ2-7, with 12 bases that match TRBD2. CDR3 length equals 17 residues. V lost 0 bases to trimming and J lost 7 bases; unmatched junction nucleotides: 10. Germline values: CDR1 LGHNA, CDR2 YNFKEQ. CDR3 loop: CASSQESRTSGMGEQYF. The CDR3 DNA follows: TGTGCCAGCAGCCAAGAGTCCCGGACTAGCGGGATGGGAGAGCAGTACTTC.

The chain combines TRBV19 with TRBJ2-3, with 10 bases identical to TRBD2. This CDR3 is 17 amino acids long. Germline loops: CDR1 LNHDA, CDR2 SQIVND (reference sequence). V lost 7 bases, J lost 5 bases, and 15 bases stayed unmatched. CDR3 sequence reads: CASTPGGLAGVIDTQYF. The CDR3 DNA reads TGTGCCAGTACCCCAGGAGGGCTAGCGGGAGTAATAGATACGCAGTATTTT.

This chain links TRBV12-3 or TRBV12-4 with TRBJ2-1, with TRBD1 identical over 7 bases. This CDR3 has 12 amino acids. Unmatched junction bases numbered 3, after V lost 4 bases and J lost 9 bases. The CDR3: CASSSGGFEQFF. CDR3 nucleotides: TGTGCCAGCAGTTCAGGGGGATTTGAGCAGTTCTTC.

This chain connects TRBV6-4 to TRBJ1-5; 8 bases align to TRBD1. Germline CDR1 is MRHNA and CDR2 is SNTAGT. Unmatched junction bases numbered 4, after V lost 5 bases and J lost 4 bases. This CDR3 is built from 14 residues. CDR3 bases: TGTGCCAGCAGTATCAGACAGGGGAATCAGCCCCAGCATTTT. This encodes CASSIRQGNQPQHF.

This chain connects TRBV5-1 to TRBJ2-6; 12 bases match TRBD1. CDR1 and CDR2 from the germline V gene are SGHRS and YFSETQ. V dropped 0 bases and J dropped 0; count of bases not matched to a gene: 7. The CDR3 is 20 amino acids. CDR3 protein: CASSLAGTGGRSSGANVLTF. The CDR3 bases are TGCGCCAGCAGCTTGGCCGGGACAGGGGGCCGAAGCTCTGGGGCCAACGTCCTGACTTTC.